What follows are 20 T cell receptor beta chains derived from one specimen sequenced in a study of T cell responses to AZD1222 COVID-19 vaccine. This table comes from immunoSEQ multiplex PCR, and its TCRdb copy is limited to in-frame clones, with some not included. The profile covers about 150,000 clones, with around nine tenths appearing a single time and approximately 5.2% taken by the ten largest. The sequencing here drew on peripheral blood, taken on day 0 of AZD1222 vaccination. These receptor sequences come from an adult in good health.

This chain uses TRBV5-6 with TRBJ2-5; D not resolved. V was shortened by 4 bases and J by 4 bases, with 14 bases between the two germline ends. CDR3 length equals 14 residues. CDR1 is SGHDT and CDR2 is YYEEEE in the germline V gene. CDR3 region: CASSVWGSRETQYF. CDR3 nucleotide sequence: TGTGCCAGCAGCGTATGGGGTAGTCGAGAGACCCAGTACTTC.

The chain has TRBV9 and TRBJ1-6; possible D gene TRBD1, 5 bases. The V end lost 3 bases, the J end lost 7 bases, and 8 bases lay between the germline ends. Germline V gene lookup returns CDR1 SGDLS and CDR2 YYNGEE. This CDR3 region has 13 residues. DNA of the CDR3: TGTGCCAGCAGCGGGGAGGGGAATTCACCCCTCCACTTT. Its translation is CASSGEGNSPLHF.

The rearrangement links TRBV4-2 to TRBJ2-1; D tentatively fits TRBD1 or TRBD2 (5 bases each). The CDR3 length is 13 residues. The germline V gene encodes CDR1 LGHNA and CDR2 YNFKEQ. Trimming stripped 4 bases from V and 7 bases from J, with 11 bases between. In nucleotides, the CDR3 is TGTGCCAGCAGCCGGGCCGGGGCGAATGAGCAGTTCTTC. As protein: CASSRAGANEQFF.

The genes are TRBV4-1 and TRBJ1-3, with a possible D match to TRBD1 (5 bases). CDR1 is MGHRA, CDR2 YSYEKL, per germline. The CDR3 extends over 16 amino acids. Trimming removed 3 bases from V and 0 bases from J, with 12 bases in between. This CDR3 reads CASSHTRGGSGNTIYF. DNA of the CDR3: TGCGCCAGCAGCCACACCCGCGGGGGCTCTGGAAACACCATATATTTT.

The chain is built from TRBV15 and TRBJ1-5; possible D gene TRBD1, 6 bases. CDR1 is LNHNV, CDR2 YYDKDF, per germline (reference sequence). There are 16 residues in the CDR3. Trimming pared 4 bases from V and 9 bases from J, leaving 22 bases between. CDR3 sequence: CATSKRGGPPAAPQHF. The DNA for the CDR3 is TGTGCCACCAGCAAGAGGGGGGGCCCCCCGGCTGCGCCCCAGCATTTT.

The chain uses TRBV27 and TRBJ2-7, with D perhaps TRBD1 (5 bases). This CDR3 comprises 14 residues. Germline V gives CDR1 MNHEY, CDR2 SMNVEV (reference sequence). With 5 bases removed from V and 3 bases from J, the gap between germline ends came to 14 bases. The CDR3 loop reads CASSLTLGVYEQYF. CDR3 DNA: TGTGCCAGCAGTCTCACGTTAGGGGTCTACGAGCAGTACTTC.

The CDR3 nucleotides are TGTGCCAGCAGTGAAGGAGGGGGGAACTATGGCTACACCTTC. The encoded protein is CASSEGGGNYGYTF. The chain uses TRBV6-1 and TRBJ1-2; D perhaps matches TRBD1 (6 bases). The CDR3 covers 14 residues. V was trimmed by 1 base and J by 2 bases, leaving 8 bases between them. Germline V CDR1 and CDR2: MNHNS, SASEGT.

The genes are TRBV3-1 (or the pseudogene TRBV3-2) and TRBJ2-7; possible D gene TRBD1, 6 bases. Trimming stripped 0 bases from V and 1 base from J, with 16 bases between. The length of the CDR3 is 17 residues. Germline V gene data show CDR1 as LGHDT and CDR2 as YNNKEL (reference sequence). The CDR3 reads CASSQECPGQPSYEQYF. CDR3 DNA sequence: TGTGCCAGCAGCCAAGAATGTCCCGGACAGCCTTCCTACGAGCAGTACTTC.

The V and J genes are TRBV27 and TRBJ1-5; a possible D gene is TRBD1 (5 bases). CDR3 length: 14 amino acids. Germline V gene sequence: CDR1 MNHEY, CDR2 SMNVEV (reference sequence). Deletions cut 5 bases from V and 0 bases from J, with 8 bases between. The CDR3, as DNA: TGTGCCAGCAGTATGACAGATAGCAATCAGCCCCAGCATTTT. As protein: CASSMTDSNQPQHF.

The chain combines TRBV6-2 or TRBV6-3 with TRBJ1-5; a possible D gene is TRBD1 (5 bases). Trimming left V 4 bases short and J 3 bases short, with 16 bases between. Germline V gives CDR1 MNHEY, CDR2 SVGEGT. This CDR3 has 16 residues. CDR3 protein: CASSSGQNSFNQPQHF. In DNA, the CDR3 is TGTGCCAGCAGTTCAGGGCAGAATAGCTTCAATCAGCCCCAGCATTTT.

V usage is TRBV19 and J usage is TRBJ2-5; TRBD2 is a possible D gene (5 bases). Germline lookup yields CDR1 LNHDA and CDR2 SQIVND (reference sequence). Trimming cost V 5 bases and J 7 bases, with 14 bases left between them. The CDR3 sequence is 13 residues long. The CDR3 region is CASSSISAGTQYF. CDR3 coding DNA: TGTGCCAGTAGTTCCATTAGCGCCGGGACCCAGTACTTC.

This chain connects TRBV5-4 to TRBJ2-1, with 9 bases identical to TRBD1. CDR3 length: 15 amino acids. Trimming at V came to 4 bases and at J to 5 bases, leaving 7 bases not matched to a gene. CDR1 is SGHNT, CDR2 YYREEE, per germline (reference sequence). The CDR3 nucleotides are TGTGCCAGCAGCCAACCGGGACAGGGTCACAATGAGCAGTTCTTC. It translates to CASSQPGQGHNEQFF.

The V gene is TRBV5-4, the J gene TRBJ2-7, with D unclear. Germline CDR1 reads SGHNT; CDR2 reads YYREEE (reference sequence). The CDR3 totals 15 residues. Trimming cost V 4 bases and J 0 bases, with 14 bases left between them. The CDR3 nucleotides read TGTGCCAGCAGCCGAAGGCAGAGGTTCTCCTACGAGCAGTACTTC. This sequence encodes CASSRRQRFSYEQYF. The variable domain in full, completed from reference TRBV5-4 and TRBJ2-7, reads ETGVTQSPTHLIKTRGQQVTLRCSSQSGHNTVSWYQQALGQGPQFIFQYYREEENGRGNFPPRFSGLQFPNYSSELNVNALELDDSALYLCASSRRQRFSYEQYFGPGTRLTVT.

The genes are TRBV5-6 and TRBJ1-4, with no clear D. CDR1 and CDR2 from the germline V gene are SGHDT and YYEEEE. The CDR3 is made up of 14 amino acids. With 4 bases removed from V and 7 bases from J, the gap between germline ends came to 14 bases. This CDR3 reads CASSLPGGSEKLFF. CDR3 coding DNA: TGTGCCAGCAGCCTACCTGGAGGGAGTGAAAAACTGTTTTTT.

The rearrangement links TRBV6-5 to TRBJ2-7; 7 bases fit TRBD2. V was clipped by 5 bases and J by 3 bases; unmatched bases: 10. Germline CDR1 and CDR2: MNHEY and SVGAGI. This CDR3 region has 15 residues. In nucleotides, the CDR3 is TGTGCCAGCAGTCTGTCCCCGGGGGGTAACTACGAGCAGTACTTC. The encoded protein is CASSLSPGGNYEQYF.

The chain links TRBV7-3 to TRBJ2-5; the D gene is possibly TRBD1 (5 bases). Looked up from germline, CDR1 is SGHTA and CDR2 is FQGTGA. The CDR3 totals 15 residues. V was cut by 5 bases and J by 3 bases, with 16 bases left in between. CDR3 protein: CASSALGADEETQYF. CDR3 nucleotide sequence: TGTGCCAGCAGCGCCTTAGGGGCGGATGAAGAGACCCAGTACTTC.

This clone was picked up one time. In DNA form, the CDR3 reads TGTGCCAGCAGCTTAGGCGTTAGCGGGACCTACGAGCAGTACTTC. It codes for CASSLGVSGTYEQYF. This chain uses TRBV7-9 with TRBJ2-7; 8 positions match TRBD2. Germline V CDR1 and CDR2: SEHNR, FQNEAQ (reference sequence). There are 15 residues in the CDR3. J lost 2 bases, V lost 1 base, and 4 bases had no gene match.

This chain joins TRBV3-1 (or the pseudogene TRBV3-2) and TRBJ1-6; D remains ambiguous. Germline-derived CDR1 and CDR2 are LGHDT and YNNKEL (reference sequence). The V and J ends lost 2 bases and 11 bases respectively, with 7 bases between them. The CDR3 is 12 residues long. The CDR3 region is CASSQRGTPLHF. The CDR3 region has the DNA TGTGCCAGCAGCCAACGTGGTACACCCCTCCACTTT.

This clone has more than one count but fewer than ten. V and J are TRBV9 and TRBJ2-1, with D maybe TRBD2 (6 bases). CDR3 length equals 13 residues. CDR1 and CDR2 from the germline V gene are SGDLS and YYNGEE. Trimming took off 3 bases at V and 9 bases at J, with 13 bases between the two ends. Here the CDR3 reads CASSERAGTEQFF. The CDR3 DNA reads as TGTGCCAGCAGCGAGAGGGCGGGGACTGAGCAGTTCTTC.

The chain joins TRBV9 to TRBJ2-1; either TRBD1 or TRBD2 may supply D (5 bases each). V gave up 3 bases and J gave up 3 bases, with 19 bases separating them. This CDR3 has 17 residues. Germline V lookup: CDR1 SGDLS, CDR2 YYNGEE. The CDR3 loop reads CASSEPPGPWFYNEQFF. DNA for the CDR3: TGTGCCAGCAGCGAACCTCCGGGACCGTGGTTCTACAATGAGCAGTTCTTC.